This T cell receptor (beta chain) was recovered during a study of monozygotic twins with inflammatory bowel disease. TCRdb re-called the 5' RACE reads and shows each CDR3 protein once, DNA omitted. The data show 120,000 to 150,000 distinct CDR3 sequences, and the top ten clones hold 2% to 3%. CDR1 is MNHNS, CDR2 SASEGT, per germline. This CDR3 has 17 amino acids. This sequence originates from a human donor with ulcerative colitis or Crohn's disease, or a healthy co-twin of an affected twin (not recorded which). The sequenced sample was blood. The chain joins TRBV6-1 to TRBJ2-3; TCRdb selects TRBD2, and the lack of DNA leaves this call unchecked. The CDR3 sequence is CASSEVKGPTFTDTQYF.